The 30 T cell receptor beta chains below all came from one sample that was sequenced in a study of blood T cell repertoires in COVID-19. The method was immunoSEQ multiplex PCR; TCRdb's version includes in-frame clones alone and lacks a portion of them. The sample contains approximately 300,000 clones, 85% to 90% of which appear only once. Sequencing was performed on peripheral blood. Receptors originate from a woman aged 50 to 60 with COVID-19, enrolled during active disease.

The rearrangement links TRBV7-7 to TRBJ2-1; TRBD2 matches 8 bases. The CDR3 is made up of 16 amino acids. In germline, CDR1 is SSHAT, CDR2 FNYEAQ (reference sequence). V was clipped by 5 bases and J by 2 bases; unmatched bases: 8. The CDR3 region has the DNA TGTGCCAGCAGCCTTCTAGCGGGCTTTCCCTACAATGAGCAGTTCTTC. Translating it yields CASSLLAGFPYNEQFF.

V gene TRBV5-1 combines with J gene TRBJ2-7, with 7 bases lining up with TRBD1. The trim removed 4 bases at V and 4 bases at J, leaving 5 bases unmatched. Germline V gene lookup returns CDR1 SGHRS and CDR2 YFSETQ. The CDR3 length is 13 residues. CDR3 bases: TGCGCCAGCAGCCCCCTACAGGGGTACGAGCAGTACTTC. Encoded protein: CASSPLQGYEQYF.

The chain recombines TRBV10-1 with TRBJ2-7; possible D gene TRBD2, 6 bases. In germline, CDR1 is WNHNN, CDR2 SYGVQD (reference sequence). Trimming took 6 bases from V and 3 from J, leaving 15 bases between them. The CDR3 consists of 14 residues. The CDR3 spells CASSPGLPGYEQYF. Here the CDR3 DNA reads TGCGCCAGCAGCCCGGGACTGCCAGGCTACGAGCAGTACTTC.

This clone has a handful of counts. The CDR3 nucleotides are TGTGCCAGCAGCAAACAACCGGGACAAGTCTCTGGAAACACCATATATTTT. This translates into CASSKQPGQVSGNTIYF. The chain combines TRBV7-9 with TRBJ1-3; possible D gene TRBD1, 6 bases. Germline CDR1 is SEHNR and CDR2 is FQNEAQ (reference sequence). V was clipped by 5 bases and J by 0 bases, with 17 bases between them. The CDR3 spans 17 residues.

J is TRBJ2-7 and V is TRBV27, with 13 bases matching TRBD2. The length of the CDR3 is 17 residues. The germline V gene has CDR1 MNHEY and CDR2 SMNVEV (reference sequence). V was pared by 7 bases and J by 2 bases, with 11 bases of the junction left unmatched. The CDR3 sequence: CASTRTSGRRETYEQYF. The CDR3 coding sequence is TGTGCCAGCACCCGGACTAGCGGGAGAAGGGAGACCTACGAGCAGTACTTC.

V and J are TRBV25-1 and TRBJ2-3; D might be TRBD2 (6 bases). CDR1 MGHDK and CDR2 SYGVNS come from the germline V gene. The CDR3 length is 18 residues. The V end was cut by 2 bases, the J end by 2 bases, with 20 bases between. The CDR3 region is CASSESTGTRIFTDTQYF. The CDR3 DNA reads as TGTGCCAGCAGTGAAAGCACCGGGACTCGAATTTTCACAGATACGCAGTATTTT.

The chain recombines TRBV6-5 with TRBJ1-2; D is perhaps TRBD1 (6 bases). CDR3 size: 13 residues. The V gene's germline CDR1 is MNHEY and CDR2 SVGAGI. Trimming removed 5 bases at V and 8 bases at J, with 15 bases between. CDR3 DNA sequence: TGTGCCAGCAGTCCAACAGGGAACGGGGGCTACACCTTC. Translating it yields CASSPTGNGGYTF.

The J gene is TRBJ2-1, the V gene TRBV29-1, with a weak D call TRBD1 (7 bases). This CDR3 region has 11 residues. Trimming shortened V by 3 bases and J by 14 bases, and 14 bases separated the two germline ends. CDR1 and CDR2 (germline): SQVTM, ANQGSEA. The CDR3 reads CSVDGGGKEFF. DNA for the CDR3: TGCAGCGTTGATGGAGGGGGCAAGGAGTTCTTC.

V and J are TRBV11-3 and TRBJ2-7; no definite D call. Between the trimmed V and J ends, which lost 4 bases and 0 bases, there was a span of 4 bases. Germline assignment: CDR1 SGHNT and CDR2 YENEEA. The length of the CDR3 is 12 residues. The CDR3 is CASSSSSYEQYF. CDR3 coding DNA: TGTGCCAGCAGCTCGAGCTCCTACGAGCAGTACTTC.

The chain combines TRBV19 with TRBJ1-4; D is unclear. In germline, CDR1 is LNHDA, CDR2 SQIVND (reference sequence). V was pared by 3 bases and J by 8 bases, with 7 bases between. This CDR3 spans 12 amino acids. The CDR3 here is CASSIRQEKLFF. CDR3 nucleotide sequence: TGTGCCAGTAGTATCAGGCAGGAAAAACTGTTTTTT. The full variable domain, with the rest looked up from reference TRBV19 and TRBJ1-4, is DGGITQSPKYLFRKEGQNVTLSCEQNLNHDAMYWYRQDPGQGLRLIYYSQIVNDFQKGDIAEGYSVSREKKESFPLTVTSAQKNPTAFYLCASSIRQEKLFFGSGTQLSVL.

The chain links TRBV18 to TRBJ2-7; 9 nucleotides match TRBD1. The CDR3 runs to 15 residues. J lost 6 bases, V lost 6 bases, and 12 bases had no gene match. The germline CDR1 and CDR2 sequences are KGHSH and LQKENI. CDR3 in DNA: TGTGCCAGCTCGCTTTTGACAGGGGGAGACGGCGAGCAGTACTTC. This sequence encodes CASSLLTGGDGEQYF. Complete variable domain (other parts from reference TRBV18 and TRBJ2-7): NAGVMQNPRHLVRRRGQEARLRCSPMKGHSHVYWYRQLPEEGLKFMVYLQKENIIDESGMPKERFSAEFPKEGPSILRIQQVVRGDSAAYFCASSLLTGGDGEQYFGPGTRLTVT.

The rearrangement uses TRBV27 and TRBJ1-2; 10 bases align to TRBD1. The length of the CDR3 is 16 residues. Germline lookup yields CDR1 MNHEY and CDR2 SMNVEV (reference sequence). V shed 6 bases and J 0 bases; nucleotides not matched to a gene: 7. DNA of the CDR3: TGTGCCAGCAGGCAGACAGGGGGCCGAACTAACTATGGCTACACCTTC. This codes for CASRQTGGRTNYGYTF.

CDR3 coding DNA: TGCGCCAGCAGCCCCGCCGGGACAGGTGCTATGAACACTGAAGCTTTCTTT. It encodes CASSPAGTGAMNTEAFF. The chain carries TRBV4-3 and TRBJ1-1; 8 positions match TRBD1. Germline V lookup: CDR1 LGHNA, CDR2 YSLEER. V trimming: 4 bases; J trimming: 0 bases; junction bases outside the gene matches: 10. This CDR3 has 17 amino acids.

The chain joins TRBV6-5 to TRBJ2-7; 9 nucleotides match TRBD1. The CDR3 contains 15 residues. Germline trimming cut 8 bases from V and 4 bases from J; bases unmatched to any gene: 12. CDR1 and CDR2 from the germline V gene are MNHEY and SVGAGI. The CDR3 protein is CASGPTGGIAYEQYF. The CDR3, as DNA: TGTGCCAGCGGCCCAACAGGGGGCATTGCTTACGAGCAGTACTTC.

The J gene is TRBJ1-1, the V gene TRBV6-6, with 8 bases identical to TRBD1. Trimming removed 8 bases from V and 7 bases from J; junction bases left unmatched: 12. Germline V gene sequence: CDR1 MNHNY, CDR2 SVGAGI (reference sequence). The CDR3 runs 14 residues. This CDR3 is CASRGRGLQGEAFF. The CDR3 DNA reads as TGTGCCAGCCGCGGCAGGGGGCTCCAGGGTGAAGCTTTCTTT.

The chain uses TRBV21-1 and TRBJ2-7; the table's D call of TRBD1 was not tested on the DNA. TRBV21-1 represents a pseudogene. This CDR3 region has 11 residues. The CDR3 here is CASSFRTGQYF. CDR3 coding DNA: TGTGCCAGCAGCTTCCGGACAGGGCAGTACTTC.

This chain links TRBV9 with TRBJ2-1; TRBD2 matches at 7 bases. This CDR3 is built from 17 residues. Looked up from germline, CDR1 is SGDLS and CDR2 is YYNGEE. V shed 5 bases and J 1 base; nucleotides not matched to a gene: 12. Here the CDR3 reads CASSTTGGRRSYNEQFF. The CDR3 coding sequence is TGTGCCAGCAGTACGACGGGGGGAAGGAGATCCTACAATGAGCAGTTCTTC.

This clone was seen ten or more times. V is TRBV19 and J is TRBJ2-7; weak D call: TRBD1 (5 bases). CDR1 is LNHDA, CDR2 SQIVND, per germline (reference sequence). The CDR3 is 14 residues long. Trimming cost V 5 bases and J 6 bases, with 17 bases left between them. CDR3 amino acids: CASSPLGVTGEQYF. CDR3 bases: TGTGCCAGTAGTCCATTAGGAGTTACAGGCGAGCAGTACTTC.

The chain recombines TRBV2 with TRBJ2-2, with a weak D call TRBD1 (5 bases). The CDR3 runs to 13 residues. From germline, CDR1 is SNHLY and CDR2 FYNNEI. With 7 bases removed from V and 7 bases from J, the gap between germline ends came to 13 bases. CDR3 DNA sequence: TGTGCCAGCATGGCAGGGCTTGGCGGGGAGCTGTTTTTT. Translation: CASMAGLGGELFF.

The CDR3 reads CATSAPGLALANTGELFF. The CDR3 DNA follows: TGTGCCACCAGTGCTCCGGGACTAGCGCTCGCGAACACCGGGGAGCTGTTTTTT. The V gene is TRBV24-1, the J gene TRBJ2-2; 10 bases line up with TRBD2. J lost 0 bases, V lost 5 bases, and 8 bases had no gene match. The CDR3 extends over 18 amino acids. Germline-derived CDR1 and CDR2 are KGHDR and SFDVKD.

The chain joins TRBV20-1 to TRBJ1-5, with TRBD1 matching over 8 bases. V gave up 3 bases and J gave up 9 bases; unmatched junction bases: 19. The CDR3 extends over 17 amino acids. Germline V gene sequence: CDR1 DFQATT, CDR2 SNEGSKA (reference sequence). CDR3 DNA sequence: TGCAGTGCTAGTTCCCGGTGGAGACAGGGGCTATTCTGGCCCCAGCATTTT. This gives the protein CSASSRWRQGLFWPQHF.

The rearrangement links TRBV7-8 to TRBJ1-4; tentative D call: TRBD1 (5 bases). V lost 5 bases and J 8 bases, leaving 18 bases between the germline ends. There are 15 residues in the CDR3. CDR1 is SGHVS, CDR2 FQNEAQ, per germline. CDR3 residues: CASSLLRGVGEKLFF. DNA for the CDR3: TGTGCCAGCAGCCTACTTCGGGGGGTCGGGGAAAAACTGTTTTTT.

This clone has more than one count but fewer than ten. This chain uses TRBV6-2 or TRBV6-3 with TRBJ1-5; TRBD1 is a possible D gene (5 bases). CDR1 is MNHEY, CDR2 SVGEGT, per germline. V was shortened by 6 bases and J by 3 bases, with 21 bases between the two germline ends. This CDR3 has 17 residues. As DNA, the CDR3 is TGTGCCAGCAGCCGCCTGGGGGGAGTTAGCACCAATCAGCCCCAGCATTTT. It yields the protein CASSRLGGVSTNQPQHF.

The chain is built from TRBV6-5 and TRBJ2-1; 8 nucleotides match TRBD1. Trimming at V came to 4 bases and at J to 6 bases, leaving 8 bases not matched to a gene. CDR3 length: 15 amino acids. Germline assignment: CDR1 MNHEY and CDR2 SVGAGI. The CDR3 here is CASSSRDRLCNEQFF. The DNA of the CDR3 is TGTGCCAGCAGTTCCCGGGACAGGCTCTGCAATGAGCAGTTCTTC.

V gene TRBV15 combines with J gene TRBJ2-7; 11 bases align to TRBD2. The CDR3 is 20 residues long. V shed 0 bases, J shed 1 base, and the junction held 14 bases outside the gene matches. Per germline, CDR1 LNHNV and CDR2 YYDKDF (reference sequence). The CDR3 reads CATSRDSPSSGRHHSYEQYF. CDR3 sequence (DNA): TGTGCCACCAGCAGAGATTCGCCGTCTAGCGGGAGGCACCATTCCTACGAGCAGTACTTC.

This clone was seen only once. The chain links TRBV30 to TRBJ2-7; the match to TRBD1 covers 9 bases. J lost 3 bases, V lost 3 bases, and 6 bases had no gene match. CDR3 size: 14 residues. Germline V lookup: CDR1 GTSNPN, CDR2 SVGIG (reference sequence). The chain's CDR3 is CAWRGGTGYYEQYF. The DNA of the CDR3 is TGTGCCTGGAGGGGGGGGACAGGGTACTACGAGCAGTACTTC.

The chain joins TRBV11-3 to TRBJ2-7; TRBD1 matches 8 bases. Germline CDR1 and CDR2: SGHNT and YENEEA. V trimming: 3 bases; J trimming: 2 bases; junction bases outside the gene matches: 3. This CDR3 comprises 14 residues. The CDR3, as DNA: TGTGCCAGCAGCTTGGTACAGGGGGCCTACGAGCAGTACTTC. Translating gives CASSLVQGAYEQYF.

This clone was counted only a few times. This chain links TRBV6-5 with TRBJ2-1; D gene unclear. Per the germline V gene, CDR1 is MNHEY and CDR2 is SVGAGI. CDR3 size: 14 residues. With 1 base removed from V and 8 bases from J, the gap between germline ends came to 12 bases. CDR3 DNA sequence: TGTGCCAGCAGTTACTTTCAGGAAAACGATGAGCAGTTCTTC. It yields the protein CASSYFQENDEQFF.

V is TRBV12-3 or TRBV12-4 and J is TRBJ2-7; TRBD1 matches at 7 bases. The CDR3 is 13 amino acids. Trimming cost V 6 bases and J 6 bases; bases outside gene matches: 8. CDR3 amino acids: CASRNYRGREQYF. The CDR3 DNA follows: TGTGCCAGCAGAAATTACAGGGGTCGCGAGCAGTACTTC.

The chain uses TRBV7-2 and TRBJ2-7; TRBD2 agrees at 13 bases. Per the germline V gene, CDR1 is SGHTA and CDR2 is FQGNSA. J was trimmed by 2 bases and V by 1 base; bases with no gene match: 2. This CDR3 comprises 16 residues. The CDR3 loop is CASSLGGTSGAYEQYF. In DNA, the CDR3 is TGTGCCAGCAGCTTAGGCGGGACTAGCGGGGCCTACGAGCAGTACTTC. Drawing the rest from reference TRBV7-2 and TRBJ2-7, the complete variable domain is GAGVSQSPSNKVTEKGKDVELRCDPISGHTALYWYRQSLGQGLEFLIYFQGNSAPDKSGLPSDRFSAERTGGSVSTLTIQRTQQEDSAVYLCASSLGGTSGAYEQYFGPGTRLTVT.